The TCR beta chain described here comes from a study of blood T cell repertoires in COVID-19. Whole-study context: COVID-19 samples from acute and convalescent phases originated in the United States, Italy and Spain. PBMCs, B-cell-depleted T cells, or T cells provided the cDNA or gDNA that made up the material.

Per the original methods: Counts of nucleated cells, estimated from reference gene primer amplification, were obtained. Assay used: immunoSEQ multiplex PCR; TCRdb lists only in-frame clones, some missing. The V and J calls and clone size come from that table; D and trimming were worked out from the DNA. Here the sample spans around 130,000 clones, 70% to 85% being singletons. CDR3 size: 15 residues. Trimming removed 4 bases from V and 0 bases from J, with 11 bases in between. CDR1 and CDR2 (germline): SGHRS, YFSETQ. What was sequenced was peripheral blood. The genes are TRBV5-1 and TRBJ1-5; D remains unclear. The clonotype was recovered from a woman aged 70-85 years with acute or convalescent COVID-19. The CDR3 bases are TGCGCCAGCAGCCCCGGCGGTCCTAGCAATCAGCCCCAGCATTTT. Its translation: CASSPGGPSNQPQHF.